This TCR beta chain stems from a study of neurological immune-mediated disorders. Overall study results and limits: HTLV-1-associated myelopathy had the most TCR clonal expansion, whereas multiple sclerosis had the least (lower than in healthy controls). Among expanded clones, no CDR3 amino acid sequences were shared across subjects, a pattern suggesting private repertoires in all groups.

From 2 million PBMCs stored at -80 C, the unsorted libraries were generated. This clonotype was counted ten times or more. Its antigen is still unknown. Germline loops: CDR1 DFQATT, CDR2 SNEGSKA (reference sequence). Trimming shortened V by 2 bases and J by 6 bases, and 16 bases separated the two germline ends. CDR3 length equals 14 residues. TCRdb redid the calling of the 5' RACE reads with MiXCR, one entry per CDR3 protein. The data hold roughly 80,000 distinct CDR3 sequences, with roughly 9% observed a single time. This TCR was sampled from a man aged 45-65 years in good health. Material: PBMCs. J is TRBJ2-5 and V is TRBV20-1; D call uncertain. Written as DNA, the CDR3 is TGCAGTGCTAGATTAGGCGGACGTCCCAAGACCCAGTACTTC. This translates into CSARLGGRPKTQYF.